This T cell receptor beta chain was recorded in a study of brain T cells in children with intractable seizures. Overall study results and limits: Viral specificity was inferred only from CDR3 similarity; HCMV serostatus was unknown. Pre- and post-surgery blood differed in depth, so pre-surgery absences may be undersampling.

Time point described: blood from clinic visit 5 months post-surgery; TSC patient then seizure free. The sequenced cases were selected for having the highest brain T cell transcript signatures. Repertoires were generated with immunoSEQ multiplex PCR, while TCRdb's copy carries only in-frame clones and drops some. The sample contains about 340,000 clones, nearly 95% of which appear only once. Germline V gene sequence: CDR1 LNHNV, CDR2 YYDKDF (reference sequence). This CDR3 region has 17 residues. Trimming stripped 0 bases from V and 6 bases from J, with 20 bases between. As regards this clone: The antigen remains undetermined.

This TCR came from a boy under two years old with tuberous sclerosis and intractable seizures. The sample was peripheral blood, taken more than 4 months after surgery. The J gene is TRBJ1-1, the V gene TRBV15, with D perhaps matching TRBD1 (6 bases). CDR3 coding DNA: TGTGCCACCAGCAGAGACGACACACAGGAGGGGGGGCCTGAAGCTTTCTTT. Amino acid sequence: CATSRDDTQEGGPEAFF.